The clone carrying this T cell receptor (beta chain) was seen once. Its antigen is as yet unknown. CDR1 and CDR2 from the germline V gene are MNHEY and SMNVEV (reference sequence). Trimming removed 8 bases at V and 5 bases at J, with 19 bases between. This CDR3 has 14 residues. The sample comes from a study of T cells in localized non-small cell lung cancer. Overall study results and limits: In the blood, greater T cell density corresponded to longer overall survival. Paired adjacent lung recovered a median roughly 60 of the top 100 tumor clones. Heterogeneity remains possible because sequencing was limited to only one tumor region. Uninvolved adjacent lung showed higher T cell clonality than tumor.

Clones were sequenced by immunoSEQ multiplex PCR, and TCRdb holds only the in-frame ones, with some missing. This table has approximately 52,000 clones, about nine tenths appearing once. This TCR derives from a male donor at least 60 years old with stage III squamous cell lung carcinoma. The sample was peripheral blood, taken before any cancer treatment. The chain recombines TRBV27 with TRBJ2-7; possible D gene TRBD2, 6 bases. The CDR3 loop is CASGSDGRVDEQYF. The DNA of the CDR3 is TGTGCCAGCGGGTCTGACGGGAGAGTCGACGAGCAGTACTTC.